Detailed here is one T cell receptor (beta chain). Profiled with immunoSEQ multiplex PCR; TCRdb holds only in-frame clones, not every one. The profile shows 90,000 or so clones, just under 85% of them singletons. The CDR3 extends over 12 amino acids. V was pared by 6 bases and J by 3 bases, with 0 bases of the junction left unmatched. Germline V gene data show CDR1 as MNHNY and CDR2 as SVGAGI (reference sequence). The sample comes from a study of control samples from healthy donors and cancer patients. The material sequenced was blood. The receptor was derived from a man aged 30 to 39 in good health. This rearrangement joins TRBV6-6 to TRBJ1-2; 8 nucleotides align to TRBD1. CDR3 DNA sequence: TGTGCCAGCAGACAGGGGGACTATGGCTACACCTTC. Amino acids: CASRQGDYGYTF.